This T cell receptor (beta chain) appears in the sequencing data of a study of identical twins. Each cDNA held unique molecular identifiers, and template switching gave it a universal primer site. In TCRdb, the 5' RACE reads were re-called with MiXCR into one record per CDR3 protein. The table shows over 500,000 distinct CDR3 sequences, with less than 25% occurring only once. J was trimmed by 7 bases and V by 6 bases; bases with no gene match: 13. CDR3 length: 15 amino acids. CDR1 is MNHEY, CDR2 SVGAGI, per germline. The sample was also reused in another study, on T cells expressing NK-cell markers. That work states: Sorting of alpha-beta TCR T cells alone was achieved in several experiments with an anti-gamma-delta TCR antibody.

The chain couples TRBV6-5 to TRBJ1-2, with 8 positions matching TRBD1. The TCR comes from a woman under 30 in good health. Sequencing input: CD4+ T cells sorted from blood. The CDR3 bases are TGTGCCAGCAGCTACGACACAGGGGGTGGAGGTGGCTACACCTTC. This gives the protein CASSYDTGGGGGYTF.